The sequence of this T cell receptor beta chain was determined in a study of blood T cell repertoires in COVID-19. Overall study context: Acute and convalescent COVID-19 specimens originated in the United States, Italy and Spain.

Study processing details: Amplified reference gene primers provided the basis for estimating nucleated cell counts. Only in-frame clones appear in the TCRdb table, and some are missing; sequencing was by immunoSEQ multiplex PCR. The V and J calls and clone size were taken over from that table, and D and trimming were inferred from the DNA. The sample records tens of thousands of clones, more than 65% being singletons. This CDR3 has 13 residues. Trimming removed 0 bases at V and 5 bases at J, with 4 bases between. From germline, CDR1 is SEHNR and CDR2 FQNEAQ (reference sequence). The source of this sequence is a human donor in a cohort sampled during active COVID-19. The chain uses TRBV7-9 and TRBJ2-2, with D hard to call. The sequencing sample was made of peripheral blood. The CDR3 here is CASSLALTGELFF. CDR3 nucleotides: TGTGCCAGCAGCTTAGCCCTAACCGGGGAGCTGTTTTTT.